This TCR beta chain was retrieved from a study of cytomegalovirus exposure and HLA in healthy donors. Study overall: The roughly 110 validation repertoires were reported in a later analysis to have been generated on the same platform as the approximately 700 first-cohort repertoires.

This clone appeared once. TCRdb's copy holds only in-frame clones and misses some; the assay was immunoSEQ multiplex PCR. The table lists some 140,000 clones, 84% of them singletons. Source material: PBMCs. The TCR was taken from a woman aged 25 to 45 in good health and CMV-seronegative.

The CDR3 sequence is CASSHKGQGVSYEQYF. The CDR3 coding sequence is TGTGCCAGCAGTCATAAGGGACAGGGGGTTTCCTACGAGCAGTACTTC. The gene calls are TRBV2 and TRBJ2-7, with 11 bases that match TRBD1. Germline loops: CDR1 SNHLY, CDR2 FYNNEI. This CDR3 comprises 16 residues. The V gene end was trimmed by 5 bases and the J gene end by 1 base; junction bases not matched to a gene: 7.